A selection of T cell receptor beta chains follows, all from one sample in a study of T cells in Graves' hyperthyroidism and ophthalmopathy. MiXCR, applied by TCRdb to the multiplex PCR reads, yields one record per CDR3 protein. The data show more than 350,000 distinct CDR3 sequences, about 18% seen once. The sample comprised blood. These receptor sequences come from a woman aged 25 to 45 with Graves' hyperthyroidism that later progressed to Graves' ophthalmopathy. The CDR3 runs from the conserved cysteine through the conserved F or W. The order of the fields is CDR3 protein, CDR3 DNA, D gene, clone size, V gene, J gene. The D gene is left open where the match is weak. Clone size is given for some rows only: seen once, a few or many times, or a class if the clone is expanded.

CDR3aa: CASSLERGGLNTEAFF; CDR3nt: TGTGCCAGCAGCTTAGAGCGGGGAGGGCTGAACACTGAAGCTTTCTTT; d_gene: .; abundance: many; v_gene: TRBV11-2; j_gene: TRBJ1-1
CDR3aa: CASSLDQGRETQYF; CDR3nt: TGTGCCAGCAGTTTAGATCAGGGGCGAGAGACCCAGTACTTC; d_gene: .; abundance: .; v_gene: TRBV28; j_gene: TRBJ2-5
CDR3aa: CASSPVDTGELFF; CDR3nt: TGTGCCAGCAGCCCGGTGGATACCGGGGAGCTGTTTTTT; d_gene: .; abundance: .; v_gene: TRBV7-9; j_gene: TRBJ2-2
CDR3aa: CASSAQTGNTGELFF; CDR3nt: TGTGCCAGCTCAGCGCAAACAGGAAACACCGGGGAGCTGTTTTTT; d_gene: .; abundance: few; v_gene: TRBV18; j_gene: TRBJ2-2
CDR3aa: CASSTAGGPMYNEQFF; CDR3nt: TGTGCCAGCTCAACAGCGGGAGGGCCAATGTACAATGAGCAGTTCTTC; d_gene: TRBD2; abundance: many; v_gene: TRBV18; j_gene: TRBJ2-1
CDR3aa: CSARHGGFMNTEAFF; CDR3nt: TGCAGTGCTAGACATGGGGGGTTCATGAACACTGAAGCTTTCTTT; d_gene: .; abundance: .; v_gene: TRBV20-1; j_gene: TRBJ1-1
CDR3aa: CASSLAQGSCEQYF; CDR3nt: TGTGCCAGCAGCTTAGCGCAGGGTTCCTGCGAGCAGTACTTC; d_gene: .; abundance: .; v_gene: TRBV11-2; j_gene: TRBJ2-7
CDR3aa: CSARRLAGSYEQYF; CDR3nt: TGCAGTGCTAGACGGCTAGCGGGCTCCTACGAGCAGTACTTC; d_gene: TRBD2; abundance: many; v_gene: TRBV20-1; j_gene: TRBJ2-7
CDR3aa: CASSYAGASGYTF; CDR3nt: TGTGCCAGCAGTTACGCCGGGGCTAGTGGCTACACCTTC; d_gene: .; abundance: many; v_gene: TRBV6-2/TRBV6-3; j_gene: TRBJ1-2
CDR3aa: CSASRDRATEAFF; CDR3nt: TGCAGTGCTAGCCGGGACAGGGCCACTGAAGCTTTCTTT; d_gene: TRBD1; abundance: few; v_gene: TRBV20-1; j_gene: TRBJ1-1
CDR3aa: CASSKLAGAYEQYF; CDR3nt: TGTGCCAGCAGCAAACTAGCGGGAGCCTACGAGCAGTACTTC; d_gene: TRBD2; abundance: .; v_gene: TRBV7-2; j_gene: TRBJ2-7
CDR3aa: CASSYSGDRPYEQYF; CDR3nt: TGTGCCAGCAGTTACTCCGGGGACCGGCCCTACGAGCAGTACTTC; d_gene: .; abundance: many; v_gene: TRBV6-6; j_gene: TRBJ2-7
CDR3aa: CSVEGFGRTGDTDTQYF; CDR3nt: TGCAGCGTTGAAGGCTTCGGGCGGACAGGGGACACAGATACGCAGTATTTT; d_gene: TRBD1; abundance: .; v_gene: TRBV29-1; j_gene: TRBJ2-3
CDR3aa: CASSLGEPLHF; CDR3nt: TGTGCCAGCAGTTTAGGTGAACCCCTCCACTTT; d_gene: .; abundance: .; v_gene: TRBV12-3/TRBV12-4; j_gene: TRBJ1-6
CDR3aa: CASSYSLDRGGDVHF; CDR3nt: TGTGCCAGCAGTTACTCCTTGGACAGGGGCGGTGATGTGCACTTC; d_gene: TRBD1; abundance: .; v_gene: TRBV6-2/TRBV6-3; j_gene: TRBJ2-5
CDR3aa: CASRSGTSGNYEQYF; CDR3nt: TGTGCCAGCAGGTCCGGGACTAGCGGGAACTACGAGCAGTACTTC; d_gene: TRBD2; abundance: .; v_gene: TRBV12-3/TRBV12-4; j_gene: TRBJ2-7